This T cell receptor (beta chain) was obtained from a study of cytomegalovirus exposure and HLA in healthy donors. Study-wide context: The study placed around 85% of its 398 genotyped donors in the Caucasian-associated ancestry cluster.

With regard to this clone: Antigen unknown.

CDR3 size: 14 residues. V was trimmed by 1 base and J by 3 bases, leaving 9 bases between them. The germline V gene has CDR1 SEHNR and CDR2 FQNEAQ (reference sequence). The PCR was carried out with 60 Vbeta primers and 13 Jbeta primers. The table came from immunoSEQ multiplex PCR; TCRdb's copy has only in-frame clones and leaves some out. Of more than 140,000 clones in the sample, roughly 79% were seen once. Study findings and constraints: Some segments of the V type, notably TRBV6-2 and TRBV6-3, were excluded as indistinguishable. After further analysis at a later stage, around 17,000 TCR beta sequences were associated with HLA alleles at 0.05 false discovery rate.

The specimen sequenced was PBMCs. The receptor's source is a male donor in good health and CMV-seronegative. The genes are TRBV7-9 and TRBJ1-2; D is unresolved. The CDR3 DNA follows: TGTGCCAGCAGCTTAGTCGGGCGGGACTATGGCTACACCTTC. Its protein is CASSLVGRDYGYTF.